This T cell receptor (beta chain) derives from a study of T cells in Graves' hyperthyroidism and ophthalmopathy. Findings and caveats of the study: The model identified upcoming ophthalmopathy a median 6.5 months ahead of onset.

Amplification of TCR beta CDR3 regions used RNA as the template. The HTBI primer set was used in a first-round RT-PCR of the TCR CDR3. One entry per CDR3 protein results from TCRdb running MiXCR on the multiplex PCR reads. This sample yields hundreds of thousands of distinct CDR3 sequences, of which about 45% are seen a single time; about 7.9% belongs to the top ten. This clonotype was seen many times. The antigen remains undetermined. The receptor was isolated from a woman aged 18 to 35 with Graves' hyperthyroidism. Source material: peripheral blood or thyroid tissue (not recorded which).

For the CDR3, the DNA is TGTGCCATCACCAAGGGGGGGGTTGAACCCTACGAGCAGTACTTC. This codes for CAITKGGVEPYEQYF. The chain combines TRBV10-3 with TRBJ2-7; TRBD2 might be the D (7 bases). Germline values: CDR1 ENHRY, CDR2 SYGVKD. CDR3 length equals 15 residues. The ends were cut back, 7 bases at V and 2 bases at J, with 18 bases in the middle.